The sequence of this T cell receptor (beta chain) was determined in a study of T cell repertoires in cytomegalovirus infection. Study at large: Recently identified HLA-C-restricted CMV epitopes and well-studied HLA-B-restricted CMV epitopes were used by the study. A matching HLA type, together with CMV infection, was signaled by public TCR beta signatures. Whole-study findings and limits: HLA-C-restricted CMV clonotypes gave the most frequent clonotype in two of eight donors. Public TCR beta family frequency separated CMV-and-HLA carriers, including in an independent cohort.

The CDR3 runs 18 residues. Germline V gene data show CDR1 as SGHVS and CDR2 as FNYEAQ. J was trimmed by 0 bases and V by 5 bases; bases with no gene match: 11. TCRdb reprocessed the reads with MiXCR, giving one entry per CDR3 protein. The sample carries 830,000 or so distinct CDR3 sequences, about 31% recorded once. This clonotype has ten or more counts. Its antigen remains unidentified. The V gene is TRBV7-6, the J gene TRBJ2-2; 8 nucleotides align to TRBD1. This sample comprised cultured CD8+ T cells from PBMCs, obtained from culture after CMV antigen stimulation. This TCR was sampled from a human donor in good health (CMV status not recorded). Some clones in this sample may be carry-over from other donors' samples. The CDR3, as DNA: TGTGCCAGCAGCCCCCGCGGGACAGGCTCGTCGAACACCGGGGAGCTGTTTTTT. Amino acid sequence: CASSPRGTGSSNTGELFF.